This T cell receptor (beta chain) was sequenced in a study of cytomegalovirus exposure and HLA in healthy donors. Trimming removed 8 bases from V and 6 bases from J; junction bases left unmatched: 5. This CDR3 spans 12 amino acids. In germline, CDR1 is MNHEY, CDR2 SMNVEV (reference sequence). PCR primers comprised 60 Vbeta and 13 Jbeta primers. Assay used: immunoSEQ multiplex PCR; TCRdb lists only in-frame clones, some missing. The data contain roughly 140,000 clones, around 10% of them singletons. The gene calls are TRBV27 and TRBJ2-7, with 9 bases identical to TRBD1. Specimen: PBMCs. The clonotype comes from a male donor in good health and CMV-seronegative. CDR3 sequence: CASGQTGGEQYF. The CDR3 DNA follows: TGTGCCAGCGGCCAGACAGGGGGCGAGCAGTACTTC.